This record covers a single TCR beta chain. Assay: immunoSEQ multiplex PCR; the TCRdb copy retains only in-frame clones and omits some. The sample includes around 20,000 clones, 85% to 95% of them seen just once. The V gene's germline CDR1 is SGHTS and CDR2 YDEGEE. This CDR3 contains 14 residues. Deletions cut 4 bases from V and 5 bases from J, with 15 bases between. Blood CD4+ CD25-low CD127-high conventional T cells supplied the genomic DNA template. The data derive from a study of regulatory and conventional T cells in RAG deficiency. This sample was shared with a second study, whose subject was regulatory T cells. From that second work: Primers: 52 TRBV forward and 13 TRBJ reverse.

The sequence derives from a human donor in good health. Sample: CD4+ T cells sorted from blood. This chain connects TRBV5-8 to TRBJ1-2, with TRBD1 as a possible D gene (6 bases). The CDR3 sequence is CASSKTGETYGYTF. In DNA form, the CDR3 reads TGTGCCAGCAGCAAGACAGGAGAAACATATGGCTACACCTTC. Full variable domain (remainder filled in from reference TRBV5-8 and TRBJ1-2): EAGVTQSPTHLIKTRGQQATLRCSPISGHTSVYWYQQALGLGLQFLLWYDEGEERNRGNFPPRFSGRQFPNYSSELNVNALELEDSALYLCASSKTGETYGYTFGSGTRLTVV.